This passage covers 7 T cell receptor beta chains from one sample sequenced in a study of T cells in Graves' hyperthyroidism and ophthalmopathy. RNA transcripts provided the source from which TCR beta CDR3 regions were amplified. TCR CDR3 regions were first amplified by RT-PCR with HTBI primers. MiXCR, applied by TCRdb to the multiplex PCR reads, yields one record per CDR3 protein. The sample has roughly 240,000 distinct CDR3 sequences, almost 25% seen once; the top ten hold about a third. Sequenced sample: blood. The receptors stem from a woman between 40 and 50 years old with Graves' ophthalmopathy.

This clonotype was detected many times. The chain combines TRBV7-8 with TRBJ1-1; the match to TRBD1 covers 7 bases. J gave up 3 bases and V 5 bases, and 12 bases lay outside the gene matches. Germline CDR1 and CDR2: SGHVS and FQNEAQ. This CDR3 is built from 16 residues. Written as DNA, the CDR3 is TGTGCCAGCAGCACCTGGACAGGAGCTTCCTACACTGAAGCTTTCTTT. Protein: CASSTWTGASYTEAFF. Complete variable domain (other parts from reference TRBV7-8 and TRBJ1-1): GAGVSQSPRYKVAKRGQDVALRCDPISGHVSLFWYQQALGQGPEFLTYFQNEAQLDKSGLPSDRFFAERPEGSVSTLKIQRTQQEDSAVYLCASSTWTGASYTEAFFGQGTRLTVV.

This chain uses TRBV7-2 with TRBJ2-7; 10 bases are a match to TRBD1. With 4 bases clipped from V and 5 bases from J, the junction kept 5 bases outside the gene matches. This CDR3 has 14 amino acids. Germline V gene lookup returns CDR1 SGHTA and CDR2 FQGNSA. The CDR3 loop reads CASSSDRGLNEQYF. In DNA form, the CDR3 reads TGTGCCAGCAGCTCAGACAGGGGGCTTAACGAGCAGTACTTC.

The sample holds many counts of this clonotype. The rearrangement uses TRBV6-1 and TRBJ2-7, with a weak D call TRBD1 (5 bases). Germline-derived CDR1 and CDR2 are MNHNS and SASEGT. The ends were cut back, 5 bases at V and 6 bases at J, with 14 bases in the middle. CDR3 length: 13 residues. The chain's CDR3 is CASSKTTASEQYF. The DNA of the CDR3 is TGTGCCAGCAGTAAAACGACAGCCTCCGAGCAGTACTTC.

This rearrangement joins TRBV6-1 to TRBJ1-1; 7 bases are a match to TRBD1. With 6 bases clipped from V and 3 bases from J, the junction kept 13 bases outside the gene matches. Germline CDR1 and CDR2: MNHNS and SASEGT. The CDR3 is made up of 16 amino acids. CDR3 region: CASRPASGQAHTEAFF. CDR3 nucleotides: TGTGCCAGCAGGCCCGCCTCCGGACAGGCGCACACTGAAGCTTTCTTT.

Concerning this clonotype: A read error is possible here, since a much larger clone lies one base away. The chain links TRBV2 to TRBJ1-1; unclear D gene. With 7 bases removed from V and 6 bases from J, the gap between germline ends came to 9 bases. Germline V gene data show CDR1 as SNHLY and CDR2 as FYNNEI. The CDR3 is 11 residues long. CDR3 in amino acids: CASIGVAEAFF. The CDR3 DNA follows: TGTGCCAGCATCGGGGTTGCTGAAGCTTTCTTT.

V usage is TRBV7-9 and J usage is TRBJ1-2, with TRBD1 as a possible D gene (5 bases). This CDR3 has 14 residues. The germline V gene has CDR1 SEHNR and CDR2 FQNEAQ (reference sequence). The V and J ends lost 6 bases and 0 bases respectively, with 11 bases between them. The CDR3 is CASRLDRANYGYTF. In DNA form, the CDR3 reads TGTGCCAGCAGGCTAGACAGAGCTAACTATGGCTACACCTTC.

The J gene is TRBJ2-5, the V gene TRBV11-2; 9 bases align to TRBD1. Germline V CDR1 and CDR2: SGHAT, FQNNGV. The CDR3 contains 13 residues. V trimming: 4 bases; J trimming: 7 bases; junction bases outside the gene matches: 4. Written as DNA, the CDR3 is TGTGCCAGCAGCTGGACAGGGGACGGGACCCAGTACTTC. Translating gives CASSWTGDGTQYF.